This entry lists 19 T cell receptor beta chains sequenced from one sample in a study of OX40 agonist ivuxolimab in advanced cancers. TCRdb keeps only in-frame clones here, not all; method: immunoSEQ multiplex PCR. This table has about 89,000 clones, approximately 91% appearing once. Sequenced material: CD4+ or CD8+ T cells sorted from blood, taken in a trial of the OX40 agonist ivuxolimab. These receptor sequences come from an adult with an advanced solid tumor such as melanoma, head and neck, liver or kidney cancer.

The rearrangement uses TRBV7-2 and TRBJ2-1, with a weak D call TRBD2 (6 bases). CDR1 and CDR2 (germline): SGHTA, FQGNSA. V shed 1 base and J shed 5 bases, with 9 bases lying between them. This CDR3 comprises 14 residues. CDR3 in amino acids: CASSLVGTHNEQFF. CDR3 DNA: TGTGCCAGCAGCTTAGTCGGGACTCACAATGAGCAGTTCTTC.

The chain is built from TRBV29-1 and TRBJ2-7; 8 positions agree with TRBD1. The CDR3 is 13 residues long. The trim removed 6 bases at V and 2 bases at J, leaving 6 bases unmatched. Germline CDR1 SQVTM, CDR2 ANQGSEA. CDR3 amino acids: CSVRHRGTYEQYF. The CDR3 DNA follows: TGCAGCGTCCGCCACAGGGGGACCTACGAGCAGTACTTC.

J is TRBJ2-7 and V is TRBV7-9; D is uncertain. V was trimmed by 3 bases and J by 2 bases, leaving 8 bases between them. The CDR3 has 13 amino acids. Germline V CDR1 and CDR2: SEHNR, FQNEAQ (reference sequence). The CDR3 spells CASSFSPPYEQYF. The CDR3 nucleotides are TGTGCCAGCAGCTTTAGTCCCCCCTACGAGCAGTACTTC.

The chain links TRBV4-1 to TRBJ1-4; TRBD1 matches at 8 bases. Germline values: CDR1 MGHRA, CDR2 YSYEKL. The CDR3 contains 15 residues. Trimming removed 7 bases from V and 8 bases from J; junction bases left unmatched: 12. For the CDR3, the DNA is TGCGCCAGCACCCGGACAGGGAACTTATGGGAAAAACTGTTTTTT. It codes for CASTRTGNLWEKLFF.

V is TRBV7-9 and J is TRBJ2-3; 9 bases are shared with TRBD1. Germline assignment: CDR1 SEHNR and CDR2 FQNEAQ (reference sequence). CDR3 length: 15 residues. The trim removed 6 bases at V and 3 bases at J, leaving 7 bases unmatched. The CDR3 region is CASRDTGGWTDTQYF. The CDR3 nucleotides read TGTGCCAGCAGAGACACAGGGGGCTGGACAGATACGCAGTATTTT.

This chain joins TRBV19 and TRBJ1-3; D ambiguous. Per the germline V gene, CDR1 is LNHDA and CDR2 is SQIVND (reference sequence). With 2 bases removed from V and 0 bases from J, the gap between germline ends came to 8 bases. CDR3 length equals 15 residues. CDR3 sequence reads: CASSITRVSGNTIYF. The CDR3 bases are TGTGCCAGTAGTATAACCCGAGTCTCTGGAAACACCATATATTTT.

The chain recombines TRBV5-6 with TRBJ2-7, with D hard to call. The CDR3 is 13 residues long. The V end was cut by 4 bases, the J end by 4 bases, with 12 bases between. Germline V lookup: CDR1 SGHDT, CDR2 YYEEEE. CDR3 amino acids: CASSVVGQYEQYF. CDR3 nucleotide sequence: TGTGCCAGCAGCGTCGTTGGGCAGTACGAGCAGTACTTC.

This chain connects TRBV11-2 to TRBJ2-7, with 11 bases that match TRBD1. The CDR3 consists of 14 residues. The V and J ends lost 5 bases and 6 bases, in that order; junction bases with no gene match: 6. Germline lookup yields CDR1 SGHAT and CDR2 FQNNGV. This CDR3 is CASSTRTGGGEQYF. The DNA for the CDR3 is TGTGCCAGCAGCACGAGGACAGGGGGCGGCGAGCAGTACTTC.

DNA for the CDR3: TGTGCCAGCAGTGGGTCGAATATGGGGACCGCAAGCTCCTACGAGCAGTACTTC. Protein: CASSGSNMGTASSYEQYF. The rearrangement joins TRBV6-1 to TRBJ2-7; D may correspond to TRBD1 or TRBD2 (5 bases each). The V end was cut by 4 bases, the J end by 0 bases, with 22 bases between. The CDR3 has 18 residues. Germline CDR1 reads MNHNS; CDR2 reads SASEGT.

This chain joins TRBV27 and TRBJ2-1; 10 bases align to TRBD1. The J segment lost 3 bases and the V segment lost 8 bases, leaving 7 bases of the junction unmatched. The CDR3 is 15 amino acids. Looked up from germline, CDR1 is MNHEY and CDR2 is SMNVEV (reference sequence). The CDR3, as DNA: TGTGCCAGCGAAGCAAGGACAGGGGGCTACAATGAGCAGTTCTTC. This gives the protein CASEARTGGYNEQFF.

This rearrangement joins TRBV5-6 to TRBJ2-7; TRBD2 might be the D (5 bases). V lost 5 bases and J 2 bases, leaving 20 bases between the germline ends. Germline V lookup: CDR1 SGHDT, CDR2 YYEEEE. The CDR3 loop spans 16 amino acids. The CDR3: CASSRARAGIAYEQYF. DNA of the CDR3: TGTGCCAGCAGTCGGGCGCGGGCCGGGATTGCCTACGAGCAGTACTTC.

J is TRBJ1-3 and V is TRBV5-4; no firm D call. The CDR3 has 15 amino acids. Trimming left V 0 bases short and J 0 bases short, with 7 bases between. The germline CDR1 and CDR2 sequences are SGHNT and YYREEE (reference sequence). The CDR3 here is CASSLDSISGNTIYF. The CDR3 DNA sequence: TGTGCCAGCAGCTTGGACAGTATCTCTGGAAACACCATATATTTT.

This chain connects TRBV23-1 to TRBJ2-7; TRBD1 aligns across 9 bases. TRBV23-1 is known as an ORF, though its function is uncertain. V was clipped by 2 bases and J by 4 bases; unmatched bases: 3. The CDR3 extends over 14 amino acids. The CDR3 spells CASSQNRGQYEQYF. For the CDR3, the DNA is TGCGCCAGCAGTCAAAACAGGGGGCAATACGAGCAGTACTTC.

This clone was observed a handful of times. This chain connects TRBV18 to TRBJ2-7; no definite D call. The germline gives CDR1 KGHSH, CDR2 LQKENI. The length of the CDR3 is 13 residues. Trimming cost V 3 bases and J 5 bases, with 11 bases left between them. In nucleotides, the CDR3 is TGTGCCAGCTCACCCTTAACGAATAACGAGCAGTACTTC. Translation gives CASSPLTNNEQYF.

The chain recombines TRBV7-6 with TRBJ2-3; 7 nucleotides line up with TRBD2. V was pared by 6 bases and J by 1 base, with 1 base of the junction left unmatched. CDR1 is SGHVS, CDR2 FNYEAQ, per germline. This CDR3 spans 13 amino acids. CDR3 sequence: CASSAGGTDTQYF. Here the CDR3 DNA reads TGTGCCAGCAGTGCGGGAGGCACAGATACGCAGTATTTT. Using reference TRBV7-6 and TRBJ2-3 for the parts outside the CDR3, the full variable domain is GAGVSQSPRYKVTKRGQDVALRCDPISGHVSLYWYRQALGQGPEFLTYFNYEAQQDKSGLPNDRFSAERPEGSISTLTIQRTEQRDSAMYRCASSAGGTDTQYFGPGTRLTVL.

The chain carries TRBV27 and TRBJ1-2; D not certain. Germline V gives CDR1 MNHEY, CDR2 SMNVEV (reference sequence). CDR3 length equals 14 residues. Trimming removed 6 bases from V and 9 bases from J, with 20 bases in between. This CDR3 reads CASSSAIPPVCYTF. CDR3 nucleotides: TGTGCCAGCAGCTCCGCTATACCCCCGGTCTGCTACACCTTC.

The J gene is TRBJ2-7, the V gene TRBV30, with D possibly being TRBD1 (7 bases). The CDR3 sequence is 12 residues long. Germline V gene data show CDR1 as GTSNPN and CDR2 as SVGIG (reference sequence). V was cut by 1 base and J by 8 bases, with 12 bases left in between. CDR3 sequence (DNA): TGTGCCTGGAGTGGACAGGGAGGCAAGCAGTACTTC. Protein sequence: CAWSGQGGKQYF.

The CDR3 DNA sequence: TGTGCCAGCAGTTCCTGGGGGACCGCGGGTGGAGATACGCAGTATTTT. This codes for CASSSWGTAGGDTQYF. This chain links TRBV27 with TRBJ2-3; D tentatively reads TRBD1 or TRBD2 (5 bases each). The length of the CDR3 is 16 residues. The V end was cut by 4 bases, the J end by 5 bases, with 19 bases between. Germline CDR1 is MNHEY and CDR2 is SMNVEV (reference sequence).

This clone has just one count. J is TRBJ2-2 and V is TRBV29-1; 11 positions match TRBD1. The CDR3 length is 16 residues. The germline CDR1 and CDR2 sequences are SQVTM and ANQGSEA. The V segment lost 4 bases and the J segment 4 bases; nucleotides outside the gene matches: 8. The CDR3 DNA reads TGCAGCGTTGTAGCGGTTGGGACAGGGGGCACCGGGGAGCTGTTTTTT. The encoded protein is CSVVAVGTGGTGELFF.